Following are 22 T cell receptor beta chains from one sample sequenced in a study of blood T cell repertoires in COVID-19. TCRdb's table, derived via immunoSEQ multiplex PCR, lists solely in-frame clones and lacks some. The top ten hold 7.9% of the sample, which has some 100,000 clones, about 86% seen once. Sample: peripheral blood. All receptors derive from a man aged 65 to 85 who had recovered from COVID-19.

The V and J genes are TRBV20-1 and TRBJ2-3; 8 positions match TRBD2. The CDR3 runs to 11 residues. Germline CDR1 and CDR2: DFQATT and SNEGSKA (reference sequence). V trimming: 1 base; J trimming: 9 bases; junction bases outside the gene matches: 0. The CDR3 sequence: CSARGLATQYF. CDR3 DNA: TGCAGTGCTAGAGGACTAGCGACGCAGTATTTT.

The CDR3 sequence: CASSMPGGTDTQYF. The CDR3 nucleotides read TGTGCCAGTAGTATGCCGGGGGGCACAGATACGCAGTATTTT. The chain couples TRBV19 to TRBJ2-3, with D possibly matching TRBD2 (6 bases). There are 14 residues in the CDR3. V gave up 3 bases and J gave up 1 base, with 8 bases separating them. Germline lookup yields CDR1 LNHDA and CDR2 SQIVND (reference sequence).

This clone is termed medium-sized. The chain employs TRBV4-1 and TRBJ2-7; D unresolved. V dropped 0 bases and J dropped 2 bases, with 11 bases sitting between them. Germline V gene data show CDR1 as MGHRA and CDR2 as YSYEKL. The CDR3 is 15 amino acids. DNA of the CDR3: TGCGCCAGCAGCCAAGAGTCTCCCCCAGCCTACGAGCAGTACTTC. Amino acid sequence: CASSQESPPAYEQYF.

The chain carries TRBV18 and TRBJ2-6; D unresolved. Per the germline V gene, CDR1 is KGHSH and CDR2 is LQKENI. Trimming removed 2 bases at V and 0 bases at J, with 11 bases between. The CDR3 has 17 amino acids. DNA of the CDR3: TGTGCCAGCTCACCAGGTGGCCCGATCTCTGGGGCCAACGTCCTGACTTTC. Amino acid sequence: CASSPGGPISGANVLTF.

This rearrangement joins TRBV7-8 to TRBJ2-2; D might be TRBD2 (6 bases). Trimming shortened V by 3 bases and J by 5 bases, and 7 bases separated the two germline ends. Germline CDR1 is SGHVS and CDR2 is FQNEAQ. The CDR3 covers 13 residues. DNA of the CDR3: TGTGCCAGCAGCTTCCGGGGGACCGGGGAGCTGTTTTTT. Translating it yields CASSFRGTGELFF.

J is TRBJ2-7 and V is TRBV19; the match to TRBD1 covers 7 bases. With 6 bases clipped from V and 4 bases from J, the junction kept 6 bases outside the gene matches. The CDR3 is made up of 13 amino acids. Germline lookup yields CDR1 LNHDA and CDR2 SQIVND (reference sequence). The CDR3 DNA sequence: TGTGCCAGTAGCACCACAGGGGAGTACGAGCAGTACTTC. It codes for CASSTTGEYEQYF.

The rearrangement joins TRBV9 to TRBJ1-6; the D is unclear. Germline V gene data show CDR1 as SGDLS and CDR2 as YYNGEE. Trimming removed 0 bases from V and 6 bases from J, with 16 bases in between. This CDR3 has 17 amino acids. CDR3 bases: TGTGCCAGCAGCGTAGCATCCGCGGGAGGCGTTAATTCACCCCTCCACTTT. It translates to CASSVASAGGVNSPLHF.

The chain employs TRBV7-3 and TRBJ2-3; 10 bases map to TRBD2. There are 14 residues in the CDR3. Germline V gives CDR1 SGHTA, CDR2 FQGTGA. Trimming at V came to 3 bases and at J to 6 bases, leaving 3 bases not matched to a gene. The CDR3 DNA follows: TGTGCCAGCAGCTTTGGGACTAGCGCGGATACGCAGTATTTT. Protein product: CASSFGTSADTQYF.

This chain links TRBV6-1 with TRBJ1-2; 8 bases match TRBD1. Germline loops: CDR1 MNHNS, CDR2 SASEGT. V lost 5 bases to trimming and J lost 7 bases; unmatched junction nucleotides: 6. This CDR3 region has 13 residues. CDR3 sequence (DNA): TGTGCCAGCAGTACGGACAGGGTCGGTGGCTACACCTTC. This translates into CASSTDRVGGYTF.

J is TRBJ2-3 and V is TRBV15, with 9 bases lining up with TRBD2. The CDR3 length is 15 residues. Germline V CDR1 and CDR2: LNHNV, YYDKDF (reference sequence). Germline trimming cut 5 bases from V and 1 base from J; bases unmatched to any gene: 4. CDR3: CATSLRTSGTDTQYF. As DNA, the CDR3 is TGTGCCACCAGCTTACGGACTAGCGGCACAGATACGCAGTATTTT.

V gene TRBV5-1 combines with J gene TRBJ1-2; D not resolved. The germline V and J ends were trimmed by 0 bases and 7 bases, with 16 bases remaining between them. Germline V gene data show CDR1 as SGHRS and CDR2 as YFSETQ. The CDR3 is 15 amino acids. In nucleotides, the CDR3 is TGCGCCAGCAGCTTGGCCGATACTACGACGGGTGGCTACACCTTC. It yields the protein CASSLADTTTGGYTF.

V and J are TRBV5-6 and TRBJ2-7; the match to TRBD1 covers 9 bases. CDR3 length equals 15 residues. V gave up 3 bases and J gave up 5 bases; unmatched junction bases: 9. Per the germline V gene, CDR1 is SGHDT and CDR2 is YYEEEE. CDR3: CASSWGQGYGNEQYF. In nucleotides, the CDR3 is TGTGCCAGCAGCTGGGGACAGGGTTATGGCAACGAGCAGTACTTC.

The chain uses TRBV28 and TRBJ2-3; TRBD1 might be the D (5 bases). V lost 2 bases to trimming and J lost 10 bases, with 7 bases between them. CDR1 and CDR2 from the germline V gene are MDHEN and SYDVKM. There are 11 residues in the CDR3. CDR3 coding DNA: TGTGCCAGCAGTTTAGGGGCGCCGCAGTATTTT. The encoded protein is CASSLGAPQYF.

This clone was detected only a few times. This chain joins TRBV7-2 and TRBJ1-3, with 8 bases that match TRBD1. The CDR3 loop spans 15 amino acids. Trimming took 4 bases from V and 4 from J; bases not matched to a gene: 6. CDR1 is SGHTA and CDR2 is FQGNSA in the germline V gene. Written as DNA, the CDR3 is TGTGCCAGCAGCTACCGGACAGGGAGCGGAAACACCATATATTTT. Its translation: CASSYRTGSGNTIYF. Variable domain in full (rest from reference TRBV7-2 and TRBJ1-3): GAGVSQSPSNKVTEKGKDVELRCDPISGHTALYWYRQSLGQGLEFLIYFQGNSAPDKSGLPSDRFSAERTGGSVSTLTIQRTQQEDSAVYLCASSYRTGSGNTIYFGEGSWLTVV.

The V gene is TRBV5-8, the J gene TRBJ1-2; 7 bases match TRBD1. This CDR3 is 13 amino acids long. Losses at the gene ends were 5 bases for V and 7 bases for J; bases not matched to a gene: 8. The germline V gene encodes CDR1 SGHTS and CDR2 YDEGEE. Here the CDR3 reads CASSRDRVLGYTF. CDR3 DNA sequence: TGTGCCAGCAGTCGAGACAGGGTCCTTGGCTACACCTTC.

The chain carries TRBV11-2 and TRBJ1-1; D is ambiguous. V was cut by 3 bases and J by 2 bases, with 10 bases left in between. Per germline, CDR1 SGHAT and CDR2 FQNNGV. CDR3 size: 14 residues. The DNA for the CDR3 is TGTGCCAGCAGCTTTATGAGGGCAAACACTGAAGCTTTCTTT. It is translated as CASSFMRANTEAFF.

This clone was seen a few times. The V gene is TRBV7-2, the J gene TRBJ1-5; weak D call: TRBD1 (5 bases). Germline CDR1 and CDR2: SGHTA and FQGNSA. V was cut by 3 bases and J by 4 bases, with 7 bases left in between. This CDR3 region has 13 residues. CDR3 sequence reads: CASSFQGNQPQHF. The CDR3 bases are TGTGCCAGCAGCTTCCAGGGTAATCAGCCCCAGCATTTT.

The rearrangement uses TRBV3-1 (or the pseudogene TRBV3-2) and TRBJ2-1; D is perhaps TRBD2 (6 bases). Germline CDR1 LGHDT, CDR2 YNNKEL (reference sequence). The CDR3 loop spans 14 amino acids. V was clipped by 4 bases and J by 9 bases, with 16 bases between them. Here the CDR3 DNA reads TGTGCCAGCAGCCGGGCATGGGAGCGGGCTGAGCAGTTCTTC. Protein product: CASSRAWERAEQFF.

The gene calls are TRBV15 and TRBJ2-6; D is possibly TRBD2 (6 bases). Germline values: CDR1 LNHNV, CDR2 YYDKDF (reference sequence). The CDR3 runs 17 residues. Trimming shortened V by 1 base and J by 1 base, and 11 bases separated the two germline ends. The CDR3 bases are TGTGCCACCAGCAGAGTCAACGGGGGATCTGGGGCCAACGTCCTGACTTTC. This encodes CATSRVNGGSGANVLTF.

The J gene is TRBJ1-6, the V gene TRBV27; TRBD1 is a possible D gene (5 bases). Trimming left V 7 bases short and J 4 bases short, with 11 bases between. CDR1 and CDR2 from the germline V gene are MNHEY and SMNVEV (reference sequence). The CDR3 consists of 14 residues. CDR3 region: CASTTPGYNSPLHF. In DNA, the CDR3 is TGTGCCAGCACCACGCCAGGGTATAATTCACCCCTCCACTTT.

This clone showed up just once. The chain links TRBV10-3 to TRBJ2-7, with a weak D call TRBD1 (7 bases). CDR3 length equals 15 residues. Per germline, CDR1 ENHRY and CDR2 SYGVKD. Trimming left V 3 bases short and J 3 bases short, with 15 bases between. DNA for the CDR3: TGTGCCATCAGTGACTTTGACAGGGAGGTCTACGAGCAGTACTTC. Translating gives CAISDFDREVYEQYF.

The V and J genes are TRBV6-5 and TRBJ1-5; 9 bases fit TRBD1. The germline V gene has CDR1 MNHEY and CDR2 SVGAGI. V gave up 5 bases and J gave up 6 bases; unmatched junction bases: 8. The CDR3 totals 15 residues. CDR3 residues: CASSTRTGDGQPQHF. The CDR3 DNA follows: TGTGCCAGCAGTACCCGGACAGGGGACGGTCAGCCCCAGCATTTT.